This T cell receptor beta chain was recovered during a study of shared clonotypes between healthy human individuals. General observations from the study: Enrolling few donors narrowed the genetic and exposure-history diversity that was represented.

The method was immunoSEQ multiplex PCR; TCRdb's version includes in-frame clones alone and lacks a portion of them. This table has about 92,000 clones, around 43% appearing once. The CDR3 has 14 residues. Germline values: CDR1 MNHEY, CDR2 SMNVEV (reference sequence). The junction had 2 bases not matched to a gene; V was cut back by 6 bases and J by 8 bases. This clone was seen repeatedly, ten times or more. Its antigen is as yet unknown. The chain carries TRBV27 and TRBJ2-2; the match to TRBD2 covers 14 bases. The sequence was obtained from a middle-aged woman in good health. Some clones in this sample may be carry-over from other donors' samples. The sequenced sample consisted of PBMCs. The DNA of the CDR3 is TGTGCCAGCAGGGGACTAGCGGGAGTTGGGGAGCTGTTTTTT. As protein: CASRGLAGVGELFF.